The rows below give T cell receptor beta chains drawn from one sample of a study of CD8+ T cells in alopecia areata. Sequencing used immunoSEQ multiplex PCR; TCRdb keeps in-frame clones, though not all of them. This repertoire shows roughly 230,000 clones, less than 45% found once; its top ten account for about 2.6%. The sequencing used CD4+ T cells sorted from blood, collected around week 36, from a patient treated with tofacitinib. These receptors all stem from a human donor with alopecia areata. Each CDR3 is given with its conserved first and last residue. The order of the fields is J gene, V gene, clone size, D gene, CDR3 DNA, CDR3 protein. D genes are given only for firm matches. Clone size is stated in some rows and not others, as once, few, many or a class when expanded.

j_gene: TRBJ2-5
v_gene: TRBV30
abundance: once
d_gene: NA
CDR3nt: TGTGCCTGGAGTAGGGGCATACGGGAGACCCAGTACTTC
CDR3aa: CAWSRGIRETQYF

j_gene: TRBJ2-7
v_gene: TRBV5-1
abundance: NA
d_gene: TRBD2
CDR3nt: TGCGCCAGCAGCGTCACTGTCAATAGCGGGAGAACCCACGAGCAGTACTTC
CDR3aa: CASSVTVNSGRTHEQYF

j_gene: TRBJ2-2
v_gene: TRBV7-2
abundance: NA
d_gene: NA
CDR3nt: TGTGCCAGCAGCTTTCTGACAGAAACCACCGGGGAGCTGTTTTTT
CDR3aa: CASSFLTETTGELFF

j_gene: TRBJ2-1
v_gene: TRBV30
abundance: once
d_gene: NA
CDR3nt: TGTGCCTGGAGTCGGAGGGCCCCCTACAATGAGCAGTTCTTC
CDR3aa: CAWSRRAPYNEQFF

j_gene: TRBJ2-1
v_gene: TRBV5-1
abundance: once
d_gene: NA
CDR3nt: TGCGCCAGCAGCTTGGGAGGGGGAGGGCCCTCGAATGAGCAGTTCTTC
CDR3aa: CASSLGGGGPSNEQFF

j_gene: TRBJ1-2
v_gene: TRBV5-1
abundance: NA
d_gene: NA
CDR3nt: TGCGCCAGCAGCTGGGACTACTATGGCTACACCTTC
CDR3aa: CASSWDYYGYTF

j_gene: TRBJ2-1
v_gene: TRBV29-1
abundance: NA
d_gene: TRBD1
CDR3nt: TGCAGCGTAAGACAGGGAGAAAGGTCCTACAATGAGCAGTTCTTC
CDR3aa: CSVRQGERSYNEQFF

j_gene: TRBJ2-1
v_gene: TRBV9
abundance: NA
d_gene: NA
CDR3nt: TGTGCCAGCAGCGTAGAACCCGACTTGAGTGAGCAGTTCTTC
CDR3aa: CASSVEPDLSEQFF

j_gene: TRBJ2-3
v_gene: TRBV7-9
abundance: few
d_gene: NA
CDR3nt: TGTGCCAGCAGCTTAAGCAGCAGGGGCACAGATACGCAGTATTTT
CDR3aa: CASSLSSRGTDTQYF

j_gene: TRBJ1-1
v_gene: TRBV19
abundance: NA
d_gene: NA
CDR3nt: TGTGCCAGTAGTCCATACAGGGATGGAGCTTTCTTT
CDR3aa: CASSPYRDGAFF

j_gene: TRBJ2-1
v_gene: TRBV28
abundance: NA
d_gene: NA
CDR3nt: TGTGCCAGCAGCTTATTTTACAATGAGCAGTTCTTC
CDR3aa: CASSLFYNEQFF

j_gene: TRBJ2-1
v_gene: TRBV5-1
abundance: few
d_gene: NA
CDR3nt: TGCGCCAGCAGCACCGGGACCGCATCCTACAATGAGCAGTTCTTC
CDR3aa: CASSTGTASYNEQFF

j_gene: TRBJ2-4
v_gene: TRBV21-1
abundance: NA
d_gene: NA
CDR3nt: TGTGCCAGCAGCAAAGCGATCGGTTGGGACAAAAACATTCAGTACTTC
CDR3aa: CASSKAIGWDKNIQYF

j_gene: TRBJ2-7
v_gene: TRBV6-6
abundance: NA
d_gene: TRBD2
CDR3nt: TGTGCCACGGCCGGGACTAGCGGACCCTACGAGCAGTACTTC
CDR3aa: CATAGTSGPYEQYF

j_gene: TRBJ2-3
v_gene: TRBV4-2
abundance: NA
d_gene: TRBD1
CDR3nt: TGTGCCAGCAGCCAAGACCCTCCGGGACAGGGGTATACAGATACGCAGTATTTT
CDR3aa: CASSQDPPGQGYTDTQYF

j_gene: TRBJ1-2
v_gene: TRBV9
abundance: few
d_gene: NA
CDR3nt: TGTGCCAGGACTCATGGCTACACCTTC
CDR3aa: CARTHGYTF